This T cell receptor beta chain was sequenced during a study of blood T cell repertoires in COVID-19. For the study at large: The samples span acute and convalescent COVID-19 from the United States, Italy and Spain. Sources were T cells, B-cell-depleted T cells, or PBMCs; the material itself was cDNA or gDNA.

Methods used by the authors: Nucleated cell counts were estimated from reference gene primer amplification. Sequencing was performed with immunoSEQ multiplex PCR; in TCRdb, only in-frame clones are kept and a portion is missing. The D gene and trimming were derived from the DNA, and the V and J assignments and clone size from that table. In the table there are about 160,000 clones, 75% to 85% of which are singletons. The CDR3 contains 15 residues. Trimming at V came to 2 bases and at J to 5 bases, leaving 8 bases not matched to a gene. CDR1 SGHVS and CDR2 FQNEAQ come from the germline V gene. The study counted Cohort 3 donors as recovered given two negative PCRs, clearance, or symptom resolution.

The chain couples TRBV7-8 to TRBJ1-2, with 7 bases lining up with TRBD1. The sequenced sample was PBMCs or T cells enriched from blood (not recorded which). The clonotype originates from a woman aged 60-75 years who had recovered from COVID-19. The CDR3 is CASSLMAGGWYGYTF. The CDR3 bases are TGTGCCAGCAGCTTAATGGCAGGGGGTTGGTATGGCTACACCTTC.